This T cell receptor beta chain was identified in a study of TIL therapy for anti-PD-1-resistant metastatic lung cancer. General observations from the study: After infusion, TIL clonotypes partly replaced peripheral T cells and declined over months.

The time point here: pre-treatment sample, taken before nivolumab and TIL therapy. The immunoSEQ assay was v3. Sequencing depth was some 2 million read pairs for survey level, roughly 4.5-6.5 million for deep. TCRdb's table, derived via immunoSEQ multiplex PCR, lists solely in-frame clones and lacks some. The sample has some 57,000 clones, around 90% seen once; the top ten hold 2.6%. With 0 bases removed from V and 4 bases from J, the gap between germline ends came to 8 bases. This CDR3 has 14 amino acids. Per germline, CDR1 KGHDR and CDR2 SFDVKD. About this clone: The target antigen is unknown.

Source: blood, taken at baseline. The origin of this receptor is a person aged 30 to 80 with non-small cell lung cancer. The rearrangement joins TRBV24-1 to TRBJ1-2; a weak D match, TRBD1 (5 bases). The CDR3 nucleotides are TGTGCCACCAGTGATTTGCAGGGTGGCTATGGCTACACCTTC. Translating gives CATSDLQGGYGYTF.